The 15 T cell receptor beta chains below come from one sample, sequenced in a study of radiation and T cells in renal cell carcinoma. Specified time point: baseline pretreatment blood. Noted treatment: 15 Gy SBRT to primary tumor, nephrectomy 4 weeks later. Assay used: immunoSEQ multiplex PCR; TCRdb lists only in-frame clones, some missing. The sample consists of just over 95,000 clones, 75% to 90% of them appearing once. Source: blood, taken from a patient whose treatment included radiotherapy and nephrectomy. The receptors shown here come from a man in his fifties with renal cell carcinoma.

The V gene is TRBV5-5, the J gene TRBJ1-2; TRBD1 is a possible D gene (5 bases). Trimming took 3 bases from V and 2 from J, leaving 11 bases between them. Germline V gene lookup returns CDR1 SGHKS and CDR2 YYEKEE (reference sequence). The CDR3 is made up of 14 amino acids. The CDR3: CASSWGSGNYGYTF. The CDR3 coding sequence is TGTGCCAGCAGCTGGGGTTCAGGGAACTATGGCTACACCTTC. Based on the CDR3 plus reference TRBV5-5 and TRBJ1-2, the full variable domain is DAGVTQSPTHLIKTRGQQVTLRCSPISGHKSVSWYQQVLGQGPQFIFQYYEKEERGRGNFPDRFSARQFPNYSSELNVNALLLGDSALYLCASSWGSGNYGYTFGSGTRLTVV.

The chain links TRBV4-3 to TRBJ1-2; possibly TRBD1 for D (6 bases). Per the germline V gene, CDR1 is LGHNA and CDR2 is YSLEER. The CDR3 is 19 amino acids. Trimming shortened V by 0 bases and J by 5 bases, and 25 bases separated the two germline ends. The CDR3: CASSQERGQPEGGLYGYTF. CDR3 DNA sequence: TGCGCCAGCAGCCAAGAGAGGGGACAACCTGAGGGGGGTCTATATGGCTACACCTTC.

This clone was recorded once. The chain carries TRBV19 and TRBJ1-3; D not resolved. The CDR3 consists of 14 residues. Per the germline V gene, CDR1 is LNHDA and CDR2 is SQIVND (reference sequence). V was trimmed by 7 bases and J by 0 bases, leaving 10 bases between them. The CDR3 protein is CASTGAGSGNTIYF. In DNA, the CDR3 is TGTGCCAGTACCGGTGCGGGCTCTGGAAACACCATATATTTT. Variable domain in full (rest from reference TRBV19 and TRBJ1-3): DGGITQSPKYLFRKEGQNVTLSCEQNLNHDAMYWYRQDPGQGLRLIYYSQIVNDFQKGDIAEGYSVSREKKESFPLTVTSAQKNPTAFYLCASTGAGSGNTIYFGEGSWLTVV.

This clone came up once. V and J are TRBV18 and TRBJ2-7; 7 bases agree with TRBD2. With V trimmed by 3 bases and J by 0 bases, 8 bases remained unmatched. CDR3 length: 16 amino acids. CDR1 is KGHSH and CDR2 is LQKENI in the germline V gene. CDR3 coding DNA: TGTGCCAGCTCACCTGGAAGCTGGACTAGCTCCTACGAGCAGTACTTC. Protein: CASSPGSWTSSYEQYF.

The CDR3 protein is CASSVGTGSYNEQFF. For the CDR3, the DNA is TGTGCCAGCAGCGTAGGGACAGGGTCCTACAATGAGCAGTTCTTC. The chain employs TRBV9 and TRBJ2-1; 8 bases are shared with TRBD1. Unmatched junction bases numbered 0, after V lost 0 bases and J lost 1 base. The germline V gene encodes CDR1 SGDLS and CDR2 YYNGEE. This CDR3 spans 15 amino acids.

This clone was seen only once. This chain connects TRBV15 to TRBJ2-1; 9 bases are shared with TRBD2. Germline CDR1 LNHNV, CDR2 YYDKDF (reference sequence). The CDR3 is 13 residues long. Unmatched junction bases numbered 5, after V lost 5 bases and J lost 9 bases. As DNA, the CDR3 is TGTGCCACCAGCGGCCAACTAGCGGGTGAGCAGTTCTTC. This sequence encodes CATSGQLAGEQFF.

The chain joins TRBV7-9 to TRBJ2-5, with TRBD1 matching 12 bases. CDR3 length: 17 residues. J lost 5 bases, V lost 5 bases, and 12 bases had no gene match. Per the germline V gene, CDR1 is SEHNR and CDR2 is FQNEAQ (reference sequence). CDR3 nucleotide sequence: TGTGCCAGCAGCCCCCTGGCCGGGACAGGGGGCGTCGAGACCCAGTACTTC. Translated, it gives CASSPLAGTGGVETQYF.

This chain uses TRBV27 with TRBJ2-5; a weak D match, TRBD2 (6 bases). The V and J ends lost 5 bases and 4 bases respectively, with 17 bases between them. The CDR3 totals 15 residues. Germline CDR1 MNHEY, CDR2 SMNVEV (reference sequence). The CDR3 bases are TGTGCCAGCAGTGGACGGGGGTACGAAGGAGAGACCCAGTACTTC. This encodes CASSGRGYEGETQYF.

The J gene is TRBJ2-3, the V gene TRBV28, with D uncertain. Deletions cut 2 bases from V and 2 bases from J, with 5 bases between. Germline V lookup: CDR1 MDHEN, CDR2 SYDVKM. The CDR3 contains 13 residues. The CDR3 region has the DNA TGTGCCAGCAGTTTAACTAACACAGATACGCAGTATTTT. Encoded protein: CASSLTNTDTQYF.

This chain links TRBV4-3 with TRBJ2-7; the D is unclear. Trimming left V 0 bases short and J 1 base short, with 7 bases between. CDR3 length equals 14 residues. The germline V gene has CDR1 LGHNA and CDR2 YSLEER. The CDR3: CASSQDIGSYEQYF. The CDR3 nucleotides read TGCGCCAGCAGCCAAGATATAGGGTCCTACGAGCAGTACTTC.

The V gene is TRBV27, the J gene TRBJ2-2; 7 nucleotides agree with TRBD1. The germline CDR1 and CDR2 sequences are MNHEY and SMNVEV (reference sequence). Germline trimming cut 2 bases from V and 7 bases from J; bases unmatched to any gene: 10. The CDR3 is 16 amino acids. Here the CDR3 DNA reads TGTGCCAGCAGTTTAGAGGGGGCCAGGGGGAACGGGGAGCTGTTTTTT. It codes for CASSLEGARGNGELFF.

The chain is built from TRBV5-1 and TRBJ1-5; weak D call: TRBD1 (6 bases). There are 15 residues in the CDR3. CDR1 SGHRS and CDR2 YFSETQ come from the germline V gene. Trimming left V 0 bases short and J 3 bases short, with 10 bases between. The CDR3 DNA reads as TGCGCCAGCAGCTTGGGTACAGGGTCCAATCAGCCCCAGCATTTT. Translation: CASSLGTGSNQPQHF.

The CDR3 DNA sequence: TGTGCCAGCAGCTGGGGGGTACAAGAGACCCAGTACTTC. Amino acid sequence: CASSWGVQETQYF. V gene TRBV7-9 combines with J gene TRBJ2-5, with D maybe TRBD2 (6 bases). This CDR3 is 13 amino acids long. CDR1 is SEHNR, CDR2 FQNEAQ, per germline (reference sequence). V gave up 4 bases and J gave up 2 bases, with 8 bases separating them.

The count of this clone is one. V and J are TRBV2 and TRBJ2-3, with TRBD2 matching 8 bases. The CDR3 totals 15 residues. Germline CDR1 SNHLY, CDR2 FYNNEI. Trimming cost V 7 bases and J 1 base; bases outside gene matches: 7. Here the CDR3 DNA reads TGTGCCAGCAACCGAGGACTAGCCGGCACAGATACGCAGTATTTT. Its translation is CASNRGLAGTDTQYF.

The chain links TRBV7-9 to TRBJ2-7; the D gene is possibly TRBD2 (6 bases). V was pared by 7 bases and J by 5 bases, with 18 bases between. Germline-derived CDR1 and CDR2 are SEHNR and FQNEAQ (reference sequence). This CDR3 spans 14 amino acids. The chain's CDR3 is CASTPAGQLNEQYF. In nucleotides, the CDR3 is TGTGCCAGCACCCCGGCGGGGCAGCTCAACGAGCAGTACTTC. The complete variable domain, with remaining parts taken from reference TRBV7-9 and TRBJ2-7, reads DTGVSQNPRHKITKRGQNVTFRCDPISEHNRLYWYRQTLGQGPEFLTYFQNEAQLEKSRLLSDRFSAERPKGSFSTLEIQRTEQGDSAMYLCASTPAGQLNEQYFGPGTRLTVT.